The 27 T cell receptor beta chains in this list originate from one sample, sequenced in a study of cytomegalovirus exposure and HLA in healthy donors. TCRdb's copy holds only in-frame clones and misses some; the assay was immunoSEQ multiplex PCR. The sample contains 140,000 or so clones, just over 90% of which appear only once. Material for sequencing was PBMCs. All receptors come from a man between 18 and 35 years old in good health and CMV-seronegative.

This rearrangement joins TRBV19 to TRBJ2-3, with D perhaps matching TRBD2 (5 bases). V lost 1 base and J 10 bases, leaving 12 bases between the germline ends. CDR1 is LNHDA and CDR2 is SQIVND in the germline V gene (reference sequence). The CDR3 has 13 amino acids. The CDR3 reads CASSIGWAGSQYF. DNA of the CDR3: TGTGCCAGTAGTATAGGTTGGGCGGGTTCGCAGTATTTT.

This clone was detected a few times. The rearrangement joins TRBV19 to TRBJ1-2; TRBD1 matches 7 bases. The CDR3 length is 15 residues. V gave up 8 bases and J gave up 3 bases; unmatched junction bases: 12. Germline V lookup: CDR1 LNHDA, CDR2 SQIVND (reference sequence). In DNA form, the CDR3 reads TGTGCCAGTCAAGATAGCCGGGACAGATACTATGGCTACACCTTC. Protein: CASQDSRDRYYGYTF.

This rearrangement joins TRBV7-8 to TRBJ1-2, with D perhaps matching TRBD1 (6 bases). The CDR3 is made up of 14 amino acids. V was cut by 3 bases and J by 4 bases, with 12 bases left in between. Germline V gives CDR1 SGHVS, CDR2 FQNEAQ. The CDR3 bases are TGTGCCAGCAGCTTTAAAGGGGACACCTATGGCTACACCTTC. Its protein is CASSFKGDTYGYTF. The full variable domain, rest sourced from reference TRBV7-8 and TRBJ1-2, is GAGVSQSPRYKVAKRGQDVALRCDPISGHVSLFWYQQALGQGPEFLTYFQNEAQLDKSGLPSDRFFAERPEGSVSTLKIQRTQQEDSAVYLCASSFKGDTYGYTFGSGTRLTVV.

The gene calls are TRBV6-1 and TRBJ1-5, with 7 bases that match TRBD1. CDR1 is MNHNS and CDR2 is SASEGT in the germline V gene. V was pared by 4 bases and J by 4 bases, with 7 bases of the junction left unmatched. The length of the CDR3 is 15 residues. The CDR3 sequence: CASSGQGFSNQPQHF. The CDR3 DNA follows: TGTGCCAGCAGTGGACAGGGATTCAGTAATCAGCCCCAGCATTTT.

The chain recombines TRBV5-1 with TRBJ1-2; D remains unclear. V lost 4 bases and J 4 bases, leaving 8 bases between the germline ends. Germline V gene sequence: CDR1 SGHRS, CDR2 YFSETQ. The CDR3 runs 12 residues. The CDR3 sequence is CASSAAGYGYTF. The CDR3 coding sequence is TGCGCCAGCAGCGCCGCAGGCTATGGCTACACCTTC.

The count of this clone is one. The same CDR3 arises from other DNA sequences in this sample as well. The chain uses TRBV9 and TRBJ1-3; D is perhaps TRBD1 (5 bases). Between the trimmed V and J ends, which lost 0 bases and 1 base, there was a span of 8 bases. In germline, CDR1 is SGDLS, CDR2 YYNGEE. The CDR3 length is 15 residues. In nucleotides, the CDR3 is TGTGCCAGCAGCGTAGTGGGGGGTTCTGGAAACACCATATATTTT. Translated, it gives CASSVVGGSGNTIYF.

To note about this clone: The junction shows a germline mismatch at one end, possibly a read error. The V gene is TRBV5-1, the J gene TRBJ1-3; unclear D gene. In germline, CDR1 is SGHRS, CDR2 YFSETQ. This CDR3 spans 14 amino acids. The CDR3 DNA sequence: TGCGCCAGCAGCTTGGCCGACCTTGGAGACACCATATATTTT. It is translated as CASSLADLGDTIYF.

The rearrangement joins TRBV2 to TRBJ1-1, with D possibly being TRBD1 (5 bases). V dropped 5 bases and J dropped 8 bases, with 15 bases sitting between them. Germline V lookup: CDR1 SNHLY, CDR2 FYNNEI. The CDR3 runs 13 residues. This CDR3 reads CASSRPLGGEAFF. The CDR3 DNA follows: TGTGCCAGCAGTCGACCCCTGGGGGGAGAAGCTTTCTTT. Drawing the rest from reference TRBV2 and TRBJ1-1, the complete variable domain is EPEVTQTPSHQVTQMGQEVILRCVPISNHLYFYWYRQILGQKVEFLVSFYNNEISEKSEIFDDQFSVERPDGSNFTLKIRSTKLEDSAMYFCASSRPLGGEAFFGQGTRLTVV.

Details on this clone: At one of its ends the junction is not consistent with the germline gene, which may arise from a read error. This chain joins TRBV19 and TRBJ2-3; D ambiguous. Germline loops: CDR1 LNHDA, CDR2 SQIVND (reference sequence). The CDR3 spans 13 residues. The CDR3 DNA sequence: TGTGCCACTAGTATTGATGGCCCAGATACGCAGTATTTT. Protein: CATSIDGPDTQYF.

The chain links TRBV7-8 to TRBJ2-7, with a possible D match to TRBD2 (6 bases). This CDR3 is 13 amino acids long. Looked up from germline, CDR1 is SGHVS and CDR2 is FQNEAQ. The V and J ends lost 1 base and 7 bases respectively, with 11 bases between them. In DNA form, the CDR3 reads TGTGCCAGCAGCTTAGGCGCGGGGAGTGAGCAGTACGTC. This sequence encodes CASSLGAGSEQYV.

The CDR3, as DNA: TGTGCCTGTTCGACAGGGACCCATCGTACGCAGTATTTT. Translation: CACSTGTHRTQYF. This chain uses TRBV30 with TRBJ2-3; 7 bases are a match to TRBD1. The V segment lost 6 bases and the J segment 8 bases; nucleotides outside the gene matches: 11. Looked up from germline, CDR1 is GTSNPN and CDR2 is SVGIG (reference sequence). This CDR3 has 13 residues.

The rearrangement joins TRBV5-1 to TRBJ2-7, with 7 bases matching TRBD1. The CDR3 runs 15 residues. J gave up 9 bases and V 0 bases, and 12 bases lay outside the gene matches. Germline CDR1 reads SGHRS; CDR2 reads YFSETQ. CDR3 bases: TGCGCCAGCAGCTTGGTTGGCGAAGGACAGGCCGGGCAGTACTTC. Encoded protein: CASSLVGEGQAGQYF.

The chain uses TRBV5-1 and TRBJ1-2; perhaps TRBD1 as D (5 bases). V gave up 0 bases and J gave up 3 bases, with 9 bases separating them. CDR3 size: 14 residues. From germline, CDR1 is SGHRS and CDR2 YFSETQ. The DNA of the CDR3 is TGCGCCAGCAGCTTGGGCAGGGATTACTATGGCTACACCTTC. Its translation is CASSLGRDYYGYTF.

The chain has TRBV7-9 and TRBJ2-5; perhaps TRBD2 as D (6 bases). The CDR3 covers 15 residues. Between the trimmed V and J ends, which lost 2 bases and 2 bases, there was a span of 12 bases. Germline V gene data show CDR1 as SEHNR and CDR2 as FQNEAQ (reference sequence). The DNA for the CDR3 is TGTGCCAGCAGCTTAATACGGCGGGGACAAGAGACCCAGTACTTC. Translation: CASSLIRRGQETQYF.

This clone has only a few counts. The chain combines TRBV7-3 with TRBJ2-3; 15 bases line up with TRBD2. V lost 3 bases, J lost 3 bases, and 1 base stayed unmatched. Germline V gene sequence: CDR1 SGHTA, CDR2 FQGTGA. This CDR3 has 16 residues. This CDR3 is CASSFGTSGGTDTQYF. Written as DNA, the CDR3 is TGTGCCAGCAGCTTTGGGACTAGCGGGGGGACAGATACGCAGTATTTT.

The rearrangement uses TRBV9 and TRBJ2-1; TRBD2 matches 13 bases. CDR1 SGDLS and CDR2 YYNGEE come from the germline V gene. The CDR3 extends over 15 amino acids. Unmatched junction bases numbered 8, after V lost 6 bases and J lost 8 bases. CDR3 in DNA: TGTGCCAGCACCGAGACTAGCGGGGGGATTGATGAGCAGTTCTTC. Protein: CASTETSGGIDEQFF.

The chain uses TRBV6-6 and TRBJ1-2, with D possibly matching TRBD1 (5 bases). Germline V gives CDR1 MNHNY, CDR2 SVGAGI (reference sequence). The CDR3 totals 16 residues. Trimming took off 2 bases at V and 4 bases at J, with 17 bases between the two ends. The CDR3 loop reads CASSYLPSGGFYGYTF. The CDR3 DNA sequence: TGTGCCAGCAGTTACCTCCCTTCCGGGGGGTTCTATGGCTACACCTTC.

CDR3 coding DNA: TGTGCCAGCAGCTTAGAGGGGACAGGGTTGAACACTGAAGCTTTCTTT. This codes for CASSLEGTGLNTEAFF. V gene TRBV7-6 combines with J gene TRBJ1-1, with 9 bases aligning to TRBD1. The V gene end was trimmed by 1 base and the J gene end by 0 bases; junction bases not matched to a gene: 3. The CDR3 sequence is 16 residues long. In germline, CDR1 is SGHVS, CDR2 FNYEAQ.

The V gene is TRBV4-1, the J gene TRBJ2-6; no definite D call. V shed 0 bases and J shed 1 base, with 4 bases lying between them. This CDR3 has 15 residues. The germline V gene has CDR1 MGHRA and CDR2 YSYEKL. Here the CDR3 DNA reads TGCGCCAGCAGCCAAGAACTTTCTGGGGCCAACGTCCTGACTTTC. Residues: CASSQELSGANVLTF.

The chain couples TRBV27 to TRBJ2-7, with a tentative D call TRBD2 (5 bases). V was trimmed by 10 bases and J by 0 bases, leaving 13 bases between them. The CDR3 runs to 13 residues. Germline-derived CDR1 and CDR2 are MNHEY and SMNVEV (reference sequence). The chain's CDR3 is CATSSSPSYEQYF. In DNA form, the CDR3 reads TGTGCCACCTCTAGCTCCCCCTCCTACGAGCAGTACTTC.

This clone was seen only once. V is TRBV7-8 and J is TRBJ1-5; D ambiguous. With 5 bases removed from V and 1 base from J, the gap between germline ends came to 18 bases. Looked up from germline, CDR1 is SGHVS and CDR2 is FQNEAQ. This CDR3 spans 17 amino acids. CDR3 sequence (DNA): TGTGCCAGCAGCCCCCGGTCGGGAGCTATAAGCAATCAGCCCCAGCATTTT. Its protein product is CASSPRSGAISNQPQHF. Based on the CDR3 plus reference TRBV7-8 and TRBJ1-5, the full variable domain is GAGVSQSPRYKVAKRGQDVALRCDPISGHVSLFWYQQALGQGPEFLTYFQNEAQLDKSGLPSDRFFAERPEGSVSTLKIQRTQQEDSAVYLCASSPRSGAISNQPQHFGDGTRLSIL.

In DNA form, the CDR3 reads TGCGCCAGCAGCTTTGGGCGGGGGGGCACAGATACGCAGTATTTT. It encodes CASSFGRGGTDTQYF. V gene TRBV5-1 combines with J gene TRBJ2-3; 8 bases are a match to TRBD2. The CDR3 has 15 residues. Trimming cost V 2 bases and J 1 base; bases outside gene matches: 3. Germline CDR1 reads SGHRS; CDR2 reads YFSETQ.

This clone was seen only once. This rearrangement joins TRBV2 to TRBJ2-1, with D possibly being TRBD2 (5 bases). The germline V gene encodes CDR1 SNHLY and CDR2 FYNNEI. With 0 bases removed from V and 7 bases from J, the gap between germline ends came to 10 bases. The CDR3 loop spans 14 amino acids. This CDR3 reads CASSEARTSNEQFF. The CDR3, as DNA: TGTGCCAGCAGTGAAGCTAGGACTTCTAATGAGCAGTTCTTC.

This clone was counted a few times. The V call is TRBV5-1, the J call TRBJ2-3; 8 nucleotides line up with TRBD2. Per germline, CDR1 SGHRS and CDR2 YFSETQ. With V trimmed by 0 bases and J by 4 bases, 10 bases remained unmatched. The CDR3 totals 17 residues. The CDR3 DNA reads TGCGCCAGCAGCTTGGTTCCTAGGACTAGCCCCCCAGATACGCAGTATTTT. Translating gives CASSLVPRTSPPDTQYF.

This chain uses TRBV9 with TRBJ2-5; no reliable D call. CDR3 length equals 13 residues. The germline V and J ends were trimmed by 1 base and 0 bases, with 4 bases remaining between them. The V gene's germline CDR1 is SGDLS and CDR2 YYNGEE. The CDR3 reads CASSVSDQETQYF. In DNA, the CDR3 is TGTGCCAGCAGCGTATCAGACCAAGAGACCCAGTACTTC. Full variable domain (remainder filled in from reference TRBV9 and TRBJ2-5): DSGVTQTPKHLITATGQRVTLRCSPRSGDLSVYWYQQSLDQGLQFLIQYYNGEERAKGNILERFSAQQFPDLHSELNLSSLELGDSALYFCASSVSDQETQYFGPGTRLLVL.

The rearrangement uses TRBV27 and TRBJ2-1, with TRBD1 matching over 8 bases. This CDR3 has 15 amino acids. The germline gives CDR1 MNHEY, CDR2 SMNVEV (reference sequence). The V segment lost 8 bases and the J segment 0 bases; nucleotides outside the gene matches: 6. CDR3 coding DNA: TGTGCCAGCTGGGACAGGTTTAGCTCCTACAATGAGCAGTTCTTC. It is translated as CASWDRFSSYNEQFF.

This clone was recorded only once. The chain couples TRBV30 to TRBJ2-7; a weak D match, TRBD1 (5 bases). The ends were cut back, 0 bases at V and 0 bases at J, with 21 bases in the middle. Germline lookup yields CDR1 GTSNPN and CDR2 SVGIG (reference sequence). This CDR3 is built from 18 residues. CDR3 bases: TGTGCCTGGAGTGTTGGACGCGGATGGGGCAGGAGCTCCTACGAGCAGTACTTC. It encodes CAWSVGRGWGRSSYEQYF.